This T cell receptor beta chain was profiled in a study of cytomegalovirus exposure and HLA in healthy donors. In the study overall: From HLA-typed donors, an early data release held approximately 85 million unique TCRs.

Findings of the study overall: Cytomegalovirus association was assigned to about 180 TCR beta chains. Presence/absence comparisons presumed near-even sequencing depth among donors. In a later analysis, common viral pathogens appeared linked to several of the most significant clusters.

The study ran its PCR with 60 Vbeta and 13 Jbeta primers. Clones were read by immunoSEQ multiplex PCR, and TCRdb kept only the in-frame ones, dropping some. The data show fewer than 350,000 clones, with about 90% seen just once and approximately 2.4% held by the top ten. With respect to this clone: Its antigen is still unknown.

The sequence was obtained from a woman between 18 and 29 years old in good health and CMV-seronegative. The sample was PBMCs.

The CDR3 region has the DNA TGCAGCGTTGACCAGCGAGGGCTTGGAAACACCATATATTTT. It is translated as CSVDQRGLGNTIYF. The chain has TRBV29-1 and TRBJ1-3; no firm D call. Germline V lookup: CDR1 SQVTM, CDR2 ANQGSEA. With 3 bases removed from V and 3 bases from J, the gap between germline ends came to 12 bases. This CDR3 spans 14 amino acids.